The 5 T cell receptor beta chains below all came from one sample that was sequenced in a study of CD8 T cells in ankylosing spondylitis. General study findings and limits: Apparently characteristic of ankylosing spondylitis blood was a TCR beta motif (eight highly homologous variants).

MiXCR, applied by TCRdb to the 5' RACE reads, yields one record per CDR3 protein. The top ten hold around 3.6% of the sample, which has about 460,000 distinct CDR3 sequences, roughly 5% seen once. These receptors' antigens are unknown. The specimen was blood, either unsorted or a sorted T cell fraction (not recorded which). The origin of the receptors is a male donor with ankylosing spondylitis.

This clonotype was found many times. The chain couples TRBV28 to TRBJ2-7; no definite D call. CDR3 length: 12 residues. Per germline, CDR1 MDHEN and CDR2 SYDVKM. V lost 8 bases and J lost 4, with 12 bases in between. CDR3 DNA: TGTGCCAGCGCCTTCGCGCGGTACGAGCAGTACTTC. Protein: CASAFARYEQYF.

There are many counts of this clonotype. The genes are TRBV7-8 and TRBJ2-5; the D gene is possibly TRBD1 (6 bases). From germline, CDR1 is SGHVS and CDR2 FQNEAQ. V lost 2 bases and J 4 bases, leaving 8 bases between the germline ends. This CDR3 is built from 13 residues. The CDR3 region is CASSLLRGETQYF. In DNA form, the CDR3 reads TGTGCCAGCAGCTTACTCAGGGGAGAGACCCAGTACTTC.

This clonotype was observed many times. The chain has TRBV9 and TRBJ2-1; a possible D gene is TRBD1 (6 bases). CDR1 is SGDLS and CDR2 is YYNGEE in the germline V gene. The CDR3 has 15 residues. V lost 3 bases and J 4 bases, leaving 14 bases between the germline ends. The CDR3, as DNA: TGTGCCAGCAGCGAGGGACAAAGGAATTACAATGAGCAGTTCTTC. Its translation: CASSEGQRNYNEQFF.

At least ten counts were recorded for this clonotype. This CDR3 reads CASKLRDRYRTDTQYF. The DNA for the CDR3 is TGTGCCAGCAAACTCCGGGACAGGTATCGCACAGATACGCAGTATTTT. The chain is built from TRBV2 and TRBJ2-3, with TRBD1 identical over 8 bases. Trimming at V came to 7 bases and at J to 1 base, leaving 10 bases not matched to a gene. The CDR3 has 16 residues. CDR1 and CDR2 from the germline V gene are SNHLY and FYNNEI.

This clonotype was counted only a few times. This chain links TRBV7-3 with TRBJ2-1, with D perhaps given as TRBD1 or TRBD2 (5 bases each). CDR3 length: 16 residues. Looked up from germline, CDR1 is SGHTA and CDR2 is FQGTGA. Between the trimmed V and J ends, which lost 2 bases and 8 bases, there was a span of 19 bases. The CDR3 region has the DNA TGTGCCAGCAGCTTAGGGACCTCCGTCCTTACGGATGAGCAGTTCTTC. Translated: CASSLGTSVLTDEQFF.